This section outlines one T cell receptor (beta chain) sequence together with its context. This record belongs to a study of blood T cell repertoires in COVID-19. Study in general: PBMCs, B-cell-depleted T cells, or T cells were the source of the cDNA or gDNA that made up the material.

CDR1 and CDR2 (germline): SGHTA, FQGTGA. Trimming cost V 2 bases and J 5 bases; bases outside gene matches: 2. The CDR3 loop spans 15 amino acids. A Seattle source enrolled patients during active infection and followed them longitudinally. In the original processing: Amplification of reference gene primers provided the estimated nucleated cell counts. Profiled with immunoSEQ multiplex PCR; TCRdb holds only in-frame clones, not every one. V, J and clone size are taken as reported in that table, and D and trimming were inferred from the DNA itself. Counted here are hundreds of thousands of clones, 75% to 85% occurring once; the ten biggest clones make up roughly 1.3%.

The chain employs TRBV7-3 and TRBJ2-3; 12 bases map to TRBD2. The TCR originated in a woman aged 25 to 39 with COVID-19, enrolled during active disease. What was sequenced was peripheral blood. The CDR3 coding sequence is TGTGCCAGCAGCTTACTAGCGGGGGGGCAAGATACGCAGTATTTT. Its translation: CASSLLAGGQDTQYF.